What follows are 5 T cell receptor beta chains derived from one specimen sequenced in a study of neurological immune-mediated disorders (dated by TCRdb to about 2019). Library construction relied on 5' RACE. Sequencing took place on an Illumina HiSeq 2500. Clones were called with MiXCR by TCRdb after fastp trimmed the public reads at Q25, and only in-frame beta chains were retained. Duplicate CDR3 protein sequences are folded into a single record with the most common DNA and genes. Present in this sample are about 39,000 distinct CDR3 sequences, around 7% of which were seen just once. The top ten hold around 5% of the sample. Sequenced input: CD4+ T cells from blood. The receptors originated from a man over 45 in good health.

The rearrangement uses TRBV3-1 and TRBJ1-5; D is unclear. The V gene's germline CDR1 is LGHDT and CDR2 YNNKEL (reference sequence). The CDR3 is 13 residues long. V was clipped by 1 base and J by 6 bases, with 7 bases between them. In DNA form, the CDR3 reads TGTGCCAGCAGCCAAGCGAGACGTCAGCCCCAGCATTTT. Translated: CASSQARRQPQHF.

This clonotype was counted a few times. This chain uses TRBV11-2 with TRBJ1-1; maybe TRBD1 (6 bases). Germline lookup yields CDR1 SGHAT and CDR2 FQNNGV. The CDR3 runs to 14 residues. V was pared by 6 bases and J by 3 bases, with 14 bases between. The DNA for the CDR3 is TGTGCCAGCAGTTTCTCAGGGGTATACACTGAAGCTTTCTTT. Translation gives CASSFSGVYTEAFF.

This clonotype was observed at least ten times. This sequence joins TRBV4-3 and TRBJ2-1; 9 bases are shared with TRBD2. Germline-derived CDR1 and CDR2 are LGHNA and YSLEER. J was trimmed by 4 bases and V by 0 bases; bases with no gene match: 7. The length of the CDR3 is 17 residues. The chain's CDR3 is CASSQEILAGLYNEQFF. CDR3 in DNA: TGCGCCAGCAGCCAAGAGATTCTAGCGGGACTATACAATGAGCAGTTCTTC.

This clonotype was seen at least ten times. V usage is TRBV6-2 or TRBV6-3 and J usage is TRBJ2-2; TRBD1 matches at 8 bases. Germline V gives CDR1 MNHEY, CDR2 SVGEGT. Trimming took 2 bases from V and 3 from J; bases not matched to a gene: 5. The length of the CDR3 is 16 residues. The DNA of the CDR3 is TGTGCCAGCAGTTACCGGAGACAGGGGCACACCGGGGAGCTGTTTTTT. As protein: CASSYRRQGHTGELFF.

This clonotype was counted at least ten times. The chain carries TRBV12-5 and TRBJ2-5; unclear D gene. Between the trimmed V and J ends, which lost 1 base and 2 bases, there was a span of 14 bases. Per the germline V gene, CDR1 is LGHNT and CDR2 is FRNRAP. CDR3 length equals 16 residues. The CDR3 reads CASGLGRHGTQETQYF. CDR3 DNA: TGTGCTAGTGGTTTGGGGCGACATGGAACTCAAGAGACCCAGTACTTC.